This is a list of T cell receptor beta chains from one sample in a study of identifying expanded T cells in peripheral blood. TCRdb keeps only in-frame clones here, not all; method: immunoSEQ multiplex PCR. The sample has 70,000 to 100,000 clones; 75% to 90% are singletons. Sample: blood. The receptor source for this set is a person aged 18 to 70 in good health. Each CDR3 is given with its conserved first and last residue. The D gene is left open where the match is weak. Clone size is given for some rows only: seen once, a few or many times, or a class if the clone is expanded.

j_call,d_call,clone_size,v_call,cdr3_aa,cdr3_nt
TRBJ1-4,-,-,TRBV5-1,CASSSGEVANEKLFF,TGCGCCAGCAGCTCCGGGGAGGTAGCTAATGAAAAACTGTTTTTT
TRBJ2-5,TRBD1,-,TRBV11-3,CASSLRRTGTLETQYF,TGTGCCAGCAGCTTACGTAGGACAGGGACTTTAGAGACCCAGTACTTC
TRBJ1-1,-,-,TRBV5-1,CASSPPEKGNTEAFF,TGCGCCAGCAGCCCACCGGAAAAGGGGAACACTGAAGCTTTCTTT
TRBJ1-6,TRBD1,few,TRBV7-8,CASSLAPPDREPWSPLHF,TGTGCCAGCAGCTTAGCACCCCCAGACAGGGAACCCTGGTCACCCCTCCACTTT
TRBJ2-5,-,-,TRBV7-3,CASSFSGVKEETQYF,TGTGCCAGCAGCTTCTCCGGGGTTAAGGAAGAGACCCAGTACTTC
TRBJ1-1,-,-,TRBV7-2,CASSLEVLGDTEAFF,TGTGCCAGCAGCTTAGAGGTACTGGGGGACACTGAAGCTTTCTTT
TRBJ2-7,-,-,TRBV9,CASSVGGDTSSYEQYF,TGTGCCAGCAGCGTAGGAGGGGACACGAGCTCCTACGAGCAGTACTTC
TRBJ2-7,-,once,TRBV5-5,CASSLDPFPDEQYF,TGTGCCAGCAGCTTGGACCCGTTCCCCGACGAGCAGTACTTC
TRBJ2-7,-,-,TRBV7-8,CASSLGVGDEQYF,TGTGCCAGCAGCTTAGGGGTGGGGGACGAGCAGTACTTC
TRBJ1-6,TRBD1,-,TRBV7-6,CASSLGLDRVGSPLHF,TGTGCCAGCAGCTTAGGGCTTGACAGGGTGGGGTCACCCCTCCACTTT
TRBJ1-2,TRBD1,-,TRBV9,CASSVEALFDRGYGYTF,TGTGCCAGCAGCGTAGAAGCCCTTTTTGACAGGGGCTATGGCTACACCTTC
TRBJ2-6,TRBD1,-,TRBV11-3,CASSLEGQGHSGANVLTF,TGTGCCAGCAGCTTAGAGGGACAGGGGCACTCTGGGGCCAACGTCCTGACTTTC
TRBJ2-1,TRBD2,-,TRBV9,CASSVRLAGYNEQFF,TGTGCCAGCAGCGTTCGTCTAGCGGGCTACAATGAGCAGTTCTTC
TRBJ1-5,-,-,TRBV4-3,CASSQVVARGLDAYQPQHF,TGCGCCAGCAGCCAAGTGGTGGCTCGGGGTTTGGATGCCTATCAGCCCCAGCATTTT
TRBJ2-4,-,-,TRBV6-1,CASSEGRGGKNIQYF,TGTGCCAGCAGTGAAGGTCGAGGCGGCAAAAACATTCAGTACTTC
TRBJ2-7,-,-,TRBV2,CASRQRGLGSYEQYF,TGTGCCAGCAGGCAAAGGGGTTTGGGATCCTACGAGCAGTACTTC
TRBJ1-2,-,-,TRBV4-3,CASSQEGQRNYGYTF,TGCGCCAGCAGCCAAGAGGGACAAAGAAACTATGGCTACACCTTC
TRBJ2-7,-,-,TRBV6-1,CASSEWAEISYEQYF,TGTGCCAGCAGTGAATGGGCTGAGATCTCCTACGAGCAGTACTTC
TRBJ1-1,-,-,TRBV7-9,CASSPKRDRTEAFF,TGTGCCAGCAGCCCGAAAAGGGATCGCACTGAAGCTTTCTTT
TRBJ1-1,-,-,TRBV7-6,CASSPGYTEAFF,TGTGCCAGCAGCCCAGGGTACACTGAAGCTTTCTTT
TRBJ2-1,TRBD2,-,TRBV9,CASSAGSGGAFEQFF,TGTGCCAGCAGCGCCGGTAGCGGGGGGGCCTTTGAGCAGTTCTTC
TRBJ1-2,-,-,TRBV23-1,CASSFRPFQNVF,TGCGCCAGCAGCTTCAGACCCTTTCAGAACGTCTTC
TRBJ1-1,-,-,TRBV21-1,CASSKSLEGRNTEAFF,TGTGCCAGCAGCAAAAGTTTGGAGGGCCGAAACACTGAAGCTTTCTTT
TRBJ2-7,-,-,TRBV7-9,CASSPLGGAYEQYF,TGTGCCAGCAGCCCCCTTGGGGGGGCGTACGAGCAGTACTTC
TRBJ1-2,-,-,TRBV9,CASSVGVAAYGYTF,TGTGCCAGCAGCGTAGGGGTAGCAGCCTATGGCTACACCTTC
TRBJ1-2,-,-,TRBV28,CASSLQGYGYTF,TGTGCCAGCAGTCTTCAGGGTTATGGCTACACCTTC
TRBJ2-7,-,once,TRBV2,CASILDLFLPNEQYF,TGTGCCAGCATCTTGGACCTCTTCCTTCCCAACGAGCAGTACTTC
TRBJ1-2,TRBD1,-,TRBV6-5,CASTYQGAGYTF,TGTGCCAGCACCTATCAGGGGGCGGGCTACACCTTC